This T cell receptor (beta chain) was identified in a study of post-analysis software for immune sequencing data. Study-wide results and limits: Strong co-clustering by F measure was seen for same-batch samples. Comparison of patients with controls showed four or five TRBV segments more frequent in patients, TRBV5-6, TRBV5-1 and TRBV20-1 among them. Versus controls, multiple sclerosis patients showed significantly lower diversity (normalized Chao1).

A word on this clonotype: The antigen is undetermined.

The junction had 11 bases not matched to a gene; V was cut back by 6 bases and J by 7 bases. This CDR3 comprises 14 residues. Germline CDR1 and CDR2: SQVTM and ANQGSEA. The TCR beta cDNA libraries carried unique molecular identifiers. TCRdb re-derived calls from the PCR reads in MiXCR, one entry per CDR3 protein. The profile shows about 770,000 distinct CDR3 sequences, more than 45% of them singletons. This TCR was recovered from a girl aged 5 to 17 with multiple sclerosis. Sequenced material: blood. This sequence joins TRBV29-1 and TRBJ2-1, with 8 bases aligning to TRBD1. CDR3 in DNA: TGCAGCGTCAAGACCGGGACAGGAGGTAATGAGCAGTTCTTC. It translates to CSVKTGTGGNEQFF.